This T cell receptor beta chain was observed in a study of shared clonotypes between healthy human individuals. Notes on the study in general: The study sampled only blood, and tissue repertoires likely differ.

Comments on this clone: The antigen is not known.

The CDR3 runs to 12 residues. V was clipped by 5 bases and J by 4 bases, with 8 bases between them. The germline CDR1 and CDR2 sequences are SGHAT and FQDESV (reference sequence). Here immunoSEQ multiplex PCR was the method, and the copy in TCRdb shows in-frame clones only, minus some. The data show about a million clones, with roughly 80% seen just once and 0.89% held by the top ten. This sequence was found in a man aged 18 to 29 in good health. Some clones in this sample may be carry-over from other donors' samples. The J gene is TRBJ1-2, the V gene TRBV11-1; D unclear. The sequenced sample was memory CD4+ T cells from PBMCs. Subset meaning: CD45RA-negative fraction. CDR3 DNA sequence: TGTGCCAGCAGCCAAGGTCCCTATGGCTACACCTTC. Protein sequence: CASSQGPYGYTF.